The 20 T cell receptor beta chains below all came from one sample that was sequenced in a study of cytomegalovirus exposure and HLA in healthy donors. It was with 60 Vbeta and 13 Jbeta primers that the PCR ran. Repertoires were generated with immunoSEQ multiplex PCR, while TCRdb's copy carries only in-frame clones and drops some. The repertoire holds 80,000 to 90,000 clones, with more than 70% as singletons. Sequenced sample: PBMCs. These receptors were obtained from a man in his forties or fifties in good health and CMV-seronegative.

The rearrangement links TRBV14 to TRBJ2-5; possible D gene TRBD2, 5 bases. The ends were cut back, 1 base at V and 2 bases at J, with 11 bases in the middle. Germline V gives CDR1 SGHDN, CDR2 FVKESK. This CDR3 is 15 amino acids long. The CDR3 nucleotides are TGTGCCAGCAGCCAAGCTCTGACTAAACAAGAGACCCAGTACTTC. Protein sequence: CASSQALTKQETQYF.

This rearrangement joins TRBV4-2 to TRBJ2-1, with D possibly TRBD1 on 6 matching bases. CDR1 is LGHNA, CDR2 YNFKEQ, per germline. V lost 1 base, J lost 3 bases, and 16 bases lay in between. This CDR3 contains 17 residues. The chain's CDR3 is CASSQAGSGVGYNEQFF. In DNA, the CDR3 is TGTGCCAGCAGCCAAGCTGGGTCAGGGGTAGGCTACAATGAGCAGTTCTTC.

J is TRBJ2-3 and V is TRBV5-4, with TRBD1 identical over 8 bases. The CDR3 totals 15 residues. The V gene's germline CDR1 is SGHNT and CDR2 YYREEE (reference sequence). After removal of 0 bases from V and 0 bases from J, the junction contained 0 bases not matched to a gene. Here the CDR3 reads CASSLDRGSTDTQYF. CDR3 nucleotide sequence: TGTGCCAGCAGCTTGGACAGGGGGAGCACAGATACGCAGTATTTT.

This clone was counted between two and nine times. DNA of the CDR3: TGTGCCAGCAGCTTCCGTTACGGGGGGACGGAAGCTTTCTTT. It translates to CASSFRYGGTEAFF. The V and J genes are TRBV5-6 and TRBJ1-1; weak D call: TRBD1 (5 bases). Germline CDR1 and CDR2: SGHDT and YYEEEE. The CDR3 covers 14 residues. The V end was cut by 2 bases, the J end by 8 bases, with 16 bases between.

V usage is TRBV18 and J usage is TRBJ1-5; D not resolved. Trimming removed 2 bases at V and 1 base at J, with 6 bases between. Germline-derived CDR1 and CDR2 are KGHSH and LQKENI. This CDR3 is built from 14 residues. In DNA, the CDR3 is TGTGCCAGCTCACCAAAGGAGAGCAATCAGCCCCAGCATTTT. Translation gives CASSPKESNQPQHF.

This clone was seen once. CDR3 DNA sequence: TGTGCCAGCAGCCTACCCGCAGATACGCAGTATTTT. Translation: CASSLPADTQYF. The gene calls are TRBV5-4 and TRBJ2-3; D remains unclear. CDR1 SGHNT and CDR2 YYREEE come from the germline V gene (reference sequence). V lost 4 bases and J lost 4, with 7 bases in between. The CDR3 runs 12 residues.

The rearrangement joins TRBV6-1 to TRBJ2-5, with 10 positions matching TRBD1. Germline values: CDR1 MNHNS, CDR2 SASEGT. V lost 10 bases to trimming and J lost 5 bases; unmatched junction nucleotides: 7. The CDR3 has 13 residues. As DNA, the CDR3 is TGTGCCACCAAGACAGGGGGCCAGGAGACCCAGTACTTC. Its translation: CATKTGGQETQYF.

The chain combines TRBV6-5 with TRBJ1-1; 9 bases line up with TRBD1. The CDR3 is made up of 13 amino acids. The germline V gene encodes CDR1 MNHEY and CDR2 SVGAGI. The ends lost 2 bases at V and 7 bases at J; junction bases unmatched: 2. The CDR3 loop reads CASSYTGGFEAFF. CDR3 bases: TGTGCCAGCAGTTACACAGGGGGCTTTGAAGCTTTCTTT.

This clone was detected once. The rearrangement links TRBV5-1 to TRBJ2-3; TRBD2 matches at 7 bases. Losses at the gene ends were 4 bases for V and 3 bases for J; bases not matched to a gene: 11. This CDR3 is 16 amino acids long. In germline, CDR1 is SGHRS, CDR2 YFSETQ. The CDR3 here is CASSRGTNMRTDTQYF. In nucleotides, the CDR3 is TGCGCCAGCAGCCGAGGGACTAATATGCGTACAGATACGCAGTATTTT.

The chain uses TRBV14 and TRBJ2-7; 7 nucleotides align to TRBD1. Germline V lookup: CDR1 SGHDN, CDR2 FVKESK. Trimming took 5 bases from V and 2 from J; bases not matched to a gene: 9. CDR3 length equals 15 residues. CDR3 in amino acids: CASSFRPDRAYEQYF. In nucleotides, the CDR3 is TGTGCCAGCAGCTTCCGCCCTGACAGGGCCTACGAGCAGTACTTC.

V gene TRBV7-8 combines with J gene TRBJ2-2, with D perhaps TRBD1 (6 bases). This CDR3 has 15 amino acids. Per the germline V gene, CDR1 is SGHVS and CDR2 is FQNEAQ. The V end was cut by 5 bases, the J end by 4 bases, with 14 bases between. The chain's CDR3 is CASSRDRPRTGELFF. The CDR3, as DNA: TGTGCCAGCAGCCGCGACAGGCCCCGCACCGGGGAGCTGTTTTTT.

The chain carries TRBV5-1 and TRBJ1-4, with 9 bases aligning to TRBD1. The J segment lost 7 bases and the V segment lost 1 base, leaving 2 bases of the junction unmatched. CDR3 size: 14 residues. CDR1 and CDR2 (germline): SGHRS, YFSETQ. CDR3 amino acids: CASSLTGGSEKLFF. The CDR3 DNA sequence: TGCGCCAGCAGCTTGACAGGGGGCAGTGAAAAACTGTTTTTT.

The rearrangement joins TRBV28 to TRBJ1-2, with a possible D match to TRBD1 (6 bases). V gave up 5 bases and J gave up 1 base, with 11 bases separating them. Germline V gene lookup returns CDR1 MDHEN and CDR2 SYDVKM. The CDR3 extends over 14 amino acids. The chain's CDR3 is CASSLDSRNYGYTF. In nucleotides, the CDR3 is TGTGCCAGCAGTCTGGACAGCCGTAACTATGGCTACACCTTC.

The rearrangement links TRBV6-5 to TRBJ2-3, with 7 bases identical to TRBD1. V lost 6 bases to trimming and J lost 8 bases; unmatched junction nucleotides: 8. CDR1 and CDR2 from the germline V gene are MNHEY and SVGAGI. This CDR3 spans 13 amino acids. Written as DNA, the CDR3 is TGTGCCAGCAGGATTCCGGGACAGCGTACGCAGTATTTT. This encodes CASRIPGQRTQYF.

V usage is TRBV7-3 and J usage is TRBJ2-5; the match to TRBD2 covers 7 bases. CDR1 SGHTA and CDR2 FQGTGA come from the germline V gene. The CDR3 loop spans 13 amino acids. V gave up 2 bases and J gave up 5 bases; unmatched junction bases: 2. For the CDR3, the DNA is TGTGCCAGCAGCTTATCAGCGGGGGAGACCCAGTACTTC. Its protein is CASSLSAGETQYF.

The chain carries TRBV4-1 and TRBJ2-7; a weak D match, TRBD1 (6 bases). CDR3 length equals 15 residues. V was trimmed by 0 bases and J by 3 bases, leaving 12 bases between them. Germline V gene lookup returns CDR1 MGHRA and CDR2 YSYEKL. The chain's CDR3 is CASSQDIQGNYEQYF. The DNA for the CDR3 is TGCGCCAGCAGCCAAGATATCCAGGGGAACTACGAGCAGTACTTC.

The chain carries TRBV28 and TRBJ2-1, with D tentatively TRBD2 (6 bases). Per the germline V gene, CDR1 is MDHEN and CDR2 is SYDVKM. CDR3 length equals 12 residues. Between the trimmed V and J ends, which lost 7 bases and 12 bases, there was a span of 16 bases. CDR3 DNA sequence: TGTGCCAGCACCACGGAGGGACCTACGCAGTTCTTC. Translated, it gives CASTTEGPTQFF.

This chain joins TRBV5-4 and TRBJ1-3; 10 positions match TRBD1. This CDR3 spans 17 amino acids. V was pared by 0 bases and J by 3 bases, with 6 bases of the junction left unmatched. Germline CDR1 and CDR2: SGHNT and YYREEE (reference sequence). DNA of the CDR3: TGTGCCAGCAGCTTGGGGGACAGGGGAATAGGTGGAAACACCATATATTTT. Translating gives CASSLGDRGIGGNTIYF.

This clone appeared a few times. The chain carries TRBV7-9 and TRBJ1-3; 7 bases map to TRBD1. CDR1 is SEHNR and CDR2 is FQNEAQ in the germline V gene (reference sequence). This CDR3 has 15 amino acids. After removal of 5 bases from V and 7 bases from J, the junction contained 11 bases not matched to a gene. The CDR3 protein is CASSPGDRARNTIYF. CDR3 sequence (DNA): TGTGCCAGCAGCCCGGGAGACAGGGCGAGGAACACCATATATTTT.

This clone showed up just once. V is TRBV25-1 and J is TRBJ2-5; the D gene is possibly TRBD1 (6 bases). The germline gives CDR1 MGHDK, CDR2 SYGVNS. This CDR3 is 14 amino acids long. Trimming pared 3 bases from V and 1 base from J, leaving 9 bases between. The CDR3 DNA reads TGTGCCAGCAGTGATTGGGGGCGCCAAGAGACCCAGTACTTC. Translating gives CASSDWGRQETQYF.